This T cell receptor beta chain came from a study of T cell changes during pregnancy in multiple sclerosis. TCRdb keeps only in-frame clones here, not all; method: immunoSEQ multiplex PCR. The table lists 40,000 to 60,000 clones, 92% of them singletons. The V and J ends lost 3 bases and 3 bases respectively, with 18 bases between them. Germline V gives CDR1 SGHTA, CDR2 FQGTGA. The CDR3 is 16 residues long. Material: CD4+ T cells from peripheral blood mononuclear cells, obtained in the third trimester of pregnancy. V is TRBV7-3 and J is TRBJ2-7, with a tentative D call TRBD1 (6 bases). This TCR derives from a female donor with multiple sclerosis, enrolled in a pregnancy study. The CDR3 sequence is CASSLGATGLNYEQYF. In DNA form, the CDR3 reads TGTGCCAGCAGCTTGGGGGCGACGGGCCTCAACTACGAGCAGTACTTC.